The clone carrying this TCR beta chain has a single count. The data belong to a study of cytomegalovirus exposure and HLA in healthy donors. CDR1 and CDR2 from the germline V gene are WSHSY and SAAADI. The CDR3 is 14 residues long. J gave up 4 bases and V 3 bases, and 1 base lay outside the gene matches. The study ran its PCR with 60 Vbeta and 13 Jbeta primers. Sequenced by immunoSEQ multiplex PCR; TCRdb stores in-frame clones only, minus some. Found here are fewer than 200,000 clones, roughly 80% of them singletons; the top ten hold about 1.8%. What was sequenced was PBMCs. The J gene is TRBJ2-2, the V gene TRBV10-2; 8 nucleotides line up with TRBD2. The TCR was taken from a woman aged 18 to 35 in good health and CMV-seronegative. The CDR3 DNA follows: TGCGCCAGCAGTGACGGGAGGGCCACCGGGGAGCTGTTTTTT. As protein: CASSDGRATGELFF.